This TCR beta chain emerged from a study of ipilimumab plus nivolumab after autologous stem cell transplantation. Whole-study context: The DLBCL cohort had primary refractory and relapsed disease, with 18-month progression-free survival of roughly 85% and 28%. Study-level results: Authors suggest TCR repertoire, Treg phenotype and gut microbiota support further study.

Ipilimumab, 1 mg/kg, started 14 to 28 days after autologous transplant. Through week 26, nivolumab 3 mg/kg IV was given weeks 1, 4, 7, 10, then biweekly. CDR3 length: 17 amino acids. J lost 5 bases, V lost 4 bases, and 11 bases had no gene match. CDR1 is LGHNA, CDR2 YNFKEQ, per germline. On this clone itself: Its antigen is still unknown.

The assay was immunoSEQ multiplex PCR, and TCRdb's table has in-frame clones only and misses some. The repertoire consists of 17,000 or so clones, with more than 60% occurring once and the leading ten covering roughly 36%. The sequence was collected from a male donor with diffuse large B-cell lymphoma. The source was PBMCs, collected in a trial of ipilimumab plus nivolumab as post-transplant consolidation. The chain has TRBV4-2 and TRBJ2-5; the match to TRBD2 covers 12 bases. The CDR3 DNA reads TGTGCCAGCAGCCGCCGACTAGCGGGGGCGGATGGGGAGACCCAGTACTTC. Encoded protein: CASSRRLAGADGETQYF.